A single sample gave rise to the 15 T cell receptor beta chains below, sequenced in a study of T cells in localized non-small cell lung cancer (TCRdb year 2020). The receptor library was made with the immunoSEQ multiplex PCR assay. Drawn from immuneACCESS, this table holds only the in-frame rearrangements with V and J called that TCRdb kept. Clones are partly lost; checked studies trace under half to an unresolved V gene and leave the rest unexplained. This sample is represented by roughly 72,000 clones; approximately 80% of them were singletons. Roughly 9% of the sample comes from the top ten. This specimen consisted of peripheral blood, obtained before any cancer treatment. The receptors stem from an older female donor with stage I lung adenocarcinoma.

The rearrangement links TRBV19 to TRBJ1-6, with D tentatively TRBD1 (6 bases). This CDR3 contains 15 residues. The germline V and J ends were trimmed by 3 bases and 5 bases, with 11 bases remaining between them. The germline CDR1 and CDR2 sequences are LNHDA and SQIVND (reference sequence). In DNA, the CDR3 is TGTGCCAGTAGTATCAACAGGGTTGATAATTCACCCCTCCACTTT. Its translation: CASSINRVDNSPLHF.

The sample holds one count of this clone. The gene calls are TRBV4-2 and TRBJ1-1; 8 bases fit TRBD1. The V gene's germline CDR1 is LGHNA and CDR2 YNFKEQ. The CDR3 consists of 15 residues. Germline trimming cut 0 bases from V and 8 bases from J; bases unmatched to any gene: 8. CDR3 in amino acids: CASSQDGQGAKEAFF. The CDR3 bases are TGTGCCAGCAGCCAAGATGGGCAGGGGGCTAAAGAAGCTTTCTTT.

The chain carries TRBV28 and TRBJ2-1; TRBD1 aligns across 8 bases. Germline values: CDR1 MDHEN, CDR2 SYDVKM. The CDR3 spans 17 residues. The junction had 17 bases not matched to a gene; V was cut back by 5 bases and J by 8 bases. This CDR3 is CASSGSPTGAHEDEQFF. Written as DNA, the CDR3 is TGTGCCAGCAGTGGGAGCCCGACAGGGGCCCACGAAGATGAGCAGTTCTTC.

The J gene is TRBJ2-7, the V gene TRBV12-1; the table's D call TRBD1 went unverified against the DNA. TRBV12-1 is classified as a pseudogene. The CDR3 has 16 residues. In DNA, the CDR3 is TGTGCCAGCAGCTTTGAGACAGGGGGGGGTCAGGGCGAGCAGTACTTC. Its protein is CASSFETGGGQGEQYF.

Concerning this clone: The germline gene is not matched at one end of the junction; a read error may be the cause. The V and J genes are TRBV4-2 and TRBJ1-1, with 9 bases that match TRBD1. The CDR3 has 14 residues. Germline CDR1 reads LGHNA; CDR2 reads YNFKEQ. DNA for the CDR3: TGTGCCAGCAGCCAAGATCGACAGGACAGGGGTGCGGTCTTT. Residues: CASSQDRQDRGAVF.

The gene calls are TRBV28 and TRBJ2-3, with a weak D call TRBD2 (5 bases). The CDR3 extends over 15 amino acids. V lost 5 bases and J 2 bases, leaving 14 bases between the germline ends. Germline values: CDR1 MDHEN, CDR2 SYDVKM. The CDR3: CASSKNLANTDTQYF. The CDR3 coding sequence is TGTGCCAGCAGTAAAAACCTAGCTAACACAGATACGCAGTATTTT.

This clone was seen a few times. This sequence joins TRBV6-1 and TRBJ1-2, with 7 nucleotides matching TRBD1. The CDR3 is 15 residues long. V gave up 1 base and J gave up 4 bases; unmatched junction bases: 6. CDR1 is MNHNS, CDR2 SASEGT, per germline. DNA for the CDR3: TGTGCCAGCAGTGAAGACGGGCAGGGGGTCTATGGCTACACCTTC. This translates into CASSEDGQGVYGYTF.

This clone was detected a few times. J is TRBJ1-1 and V is TRBV7-9; D call uncertain. The CDR3 runs to 12 residues. The germline V and J ends were trimmed by 5 bases and 5 bases, with 9 bases remaining between them. Looked up from germline, CDR1 is SEHNR and CDR2 is FQNEAQ (reference sequence). This chain's CDR3 is CASSLVITEAFF. The CDR3 DNA reads TGTGCCAGCAGCCTTGTTATTACTGAAGCTTTCTTT.

The chain uses TRBV9 and TRBJ2-1; the match to TRBD2 covers 8 bases. The V gene end was trimmed by 4 bases and the J gene end by 12 bases; junction bases not matched to a gene: 15. Germline V CDR1 and CDR2: SGDLS, YYNGEE. There are 15 residues in the CDR3. CDR3 DNA sequence: TGTGCCAGCAGCTCCTACGGGGGGGGAGGTTCGCCGCAGTTCTTC. Translation gives CASSSYGGGGSPQFF.

The chain links TRBV4-1 to TRBJ2-7; possible D gene TRBD2, 6 bases. The ends were cut back, 0 bases at V and 3 bases at J, with 15 bases in the middle. Germline CDR1 and CDR2: MGHRA and YSYEKL. The CDR3 spans 16 residues. The CDR3 spells CASSQESGLSVYEQYF. In nucleotides, the CDR3 is TGCGCCAGCAGCCAAGAGTCGGGACTTTCCGTCTACGAGCAGTACTTC.

This clone was counted a single time. This chain links TRBV7-9 with TRBJ1-6; D ambiguous. Trimming took off 1 base at V and 6 bases at J, with 10 bases between the two ends. The CDR3 has 15 amino acids. CDR1 and CDR2 (germline): SEHNR, FQNEAQ (reference sequence). The chain's CDR3 is CASSLGGRANSPLHF. The CDR3 DNA sequence: TGTGCCAGCAGCTTAGGGGGAAGGGCTAATTCACCCCTCCACTTT. The full variable domain, rest sourced from reference TRBV7-9 and TRBJ1-6, is DTGVSQNPRHKITKRGQNVTFRCDPISEHNRLYWYRQTLGQGPEFLTYFQNEAQLEKSRLLSDRFSAERPKGSFSTLEIQRTEQGDSAMYLCASSLGGRANSPLHFGNGTRLTVT.

This chain uses TRBV27 with TRBJ1-1, with a weak D call TRBD1 (6 bases). This CDR3 is built from 15 residues. The V end was cut by 6 bases, the J end by 8 bases, with 22 bases between. Germline values: CDR1 MNHEY, CDR2 SMNVEV (reference sequence). The CDR3 nucleotides are TGTGCCAGCAGACCCGGGACTCAGGGGAGCGGAGAAGCTTTCTTT. Translation: CASRPGTQGSGEAFF.

The chain employs TRBV30 and TRBJ1-1, with D perhaps TRBD1 (6 bases). CDR1 and CDR2 from the germline V gene are GTSNPN and SVGIG (reference sequence). The CDR3 contains 13 residues. V was trimmed by 6 bases and J by 2 bases, leaving 13 bases between them. The CDR3 reads CACPSTGNTEAFF. The DNA of the CDR3 is TGTGCCTGCCCCTCGACAGGAAACACTGAAGCTTTCTTT.

The rearrangement uses TRBV9 and TRBJ2-5; D ambiguous. This CDR3 has 15 residues. Germline values: CDR1 SGDLS, CDR2 YYNGEE. Trimming shortened V by 1 base and J by 2 bases, and 12 bases separated the two germline ends. The CDR3 region has the DNA TGTGCCAGCAGCGTACAAGGCGGAATGCAAGAGACCCAGTACTTC. Amino acids: CASSVQGGMQETQYF. Drawing the rest from reference TRBV9 and TRBJ2-5, the complete variable domain is DSGVTQTPKHLITATGQRVTLRCSPRSGDLSVYWYQQSLDQGLQFLIQYYNGEERAKGNILERFSAQQFPDLHSELNLSSLELGDSALYFCASSVQGGMQETQYFGPGTRLLVL.

The rearrangement links TRBV5-4 to TRBJ2-5, with TRBD1 matching over 9 bases. The CDR3 is 17 amino acids. Germline V lookup: CDR1 SGHNT, CDR2 YYREEE (reference sequence). Trimming cost V 0 bases and J 3 bases; bases outside gene matches: 9. Here the CDR3 DNA reads TGTGCCAGCAGCTTGGCCCCTGGGACAGGGAAAAAAGAGACCCAGTACTTC. Protein sequence: CASSLAPGTGKKETQYF.